A single T cell receptor beta chain is shown here with its context. Antigen specificity is unknown. The data belong to a study of blood T cells in healthy people across ages. The study's findings and limits: Age advanced and TCR beta diversity per million T cells fell, roughly linearly. Strongly correlated with naive T cell percentage was TCR beta diversity.

Primed by a sample-barcoded 5' primer and a J-beta primer mix, a second PCR proceeded for about 6 to 11 cycles. TCRdb called the 5' RACE reads again in MiXCR, with one record for every CDR3 protein. This sample has about 1,000,000 distinct CDR3 sequences, with 40% to 45% found just once. This TCR derives from a woman in her fifties or sixties in good health. Sequenced sample: blood.

CDR3 loop: CSSHTMSGLHYNEQFF. As DNA, the CDR3 is TGCAGCTCTCATACAATGTCGGGACTACATTACAATGAGCAGTTCTTC. This chain links TRBV20-1 with TRBJ2-1, with TRBD2 identical over 7 bases. CDR1 DFQATT and CDR2 SNEGSKA come from the germline V gene (reference sequence). CDR3 length: 16 amino acids.